These 22 T cell receptor beta chains share one sample of origin, sequenced in a study of blood T cell repertoires in COVID-19. TCRdb's copy holds only in-frame clones and misses some; the assay was immunoSEQ multiplex PCR. The data show roughly 220,000 clones, about 87% seen once. Source material: PBMCs or T cells enriched from blood (not recorded which). The receptors originated from a woman younger than 45 who had recovered from COVID-19.

The J gene is TRBJ1-1, the V gene TRBV5-1; no definite D call. V was trimmed by 3 bases and J by 6 bases, leaving 9 bases between them. Germline values: CDR1 SGHRS, CDR2 YFSETQ. The CDR3 loop spans 12 amino acids. CDR3 region: CASSSQMAEAFF. The CDR3 bases are TGCGCCAGCAGCTCCCAGATGGCTGAAGCTTTCTTT.

The rearrangement uses TRBV9 and TRBJ2-7, with D possibly TRBD1 on 5 matching bases. V dropped 1 base and J dropped 4 bases, with 15 bases sitting between them. The germline V gene has CDR1 SGDLS and CDR2 YYNGEE. The CDR3 is made up of 15 amino acids. This chain's CDR3 is CASSVSAGLGYEQYF. The CDR3 DNA follows: TGTGCCAGCAGCGTATCGGCAGGGTTGGGGTACGAGCAGTACTTC.

V usage is TRBV6-1 and J usage is TRBJ1-2, with D unresolved. Germline V gene data show CDR1 as MNHNS and CDR2 as SASEGT. V dropped 0 bases and J dropped 7 bases, with 12 bases sitting between them. The CDR3 has 14 amino acids. The CDR3 region is CASSEAHADFGYTF. The CDR3 bases are TGTGCCAGCAGTGAAGCCCACGCGGACTTTGGCTACACCTTC.

This clone was observed a single time. The chain has TRBV6-1 and TRBJ1-2, with 10 bases lining up with TRBD1. The junction had 7 bases not matched to a gene; V was cut back by 2 bases and J by 4 bases. From germline, CDR1 is MNHNS and CDR2 SASEGT. This CDR3 comprises 16 residues. CDR3: CASSEIRGQGLYGYTF. The DNA for the CDR3 is TGTGCCAGCAGTGAAATAAGGGGACAGGGGCTCTATGGCTACACCTTC.

This chain links TRBV27 with TRBJ1-4; a weak D match, TRBD1 (5 bases). CDR1 MNHEY and CDR2 SMNVEV come from the germline V gene (reference sequence). The germline V and J ends were trimmed by 7 bases and 5 bases, with 11 bases remaining between them. The CDR3 has 13 amino acids. CDR3 sequence (DNA): TGTGCCAGCAATGGGGGGGGAAATGAAAAACTGTTTTTT. Its protein product is CASNGGGNEKLFF.

The chain is built from TRBV7-2 and TRBJ1-2; no clear D gene. The CDR3 extends over 13 amino acids. The V gene's germline CDR1 is SGHTA and CDR2 FQGNSA. V shed 2 bases and J shed 5 bases, with 9 bases lying between them. The CDR3 DNA reads as TGTGCCAGCAGCTTATTAGCGGGGTATGGCTACACCTTC. Encoded protein: CASSLLAGYGYTF.

The genes are TRBV6-6 and TRBJ2-1, with a possible D match to TRBD1 (7 bases). There are 16 residues in the CDR3. Germline lookup yields CDR1 MNHNY and CDR2 SVGAGI (reference sequence). Trimming removed 2 bases at V and 3 bases at J, with 14 bases between. CDR3 amino acids: CASSYPQGGYYNEQFF. In nucleotides, the CDR3 is TGTGCCAGCAGTTACCCGCAGGGGGGCTACTACAATGAGCAGTTCTTC.

The chain couples TRBV7-9 to TRBJ1-1; tentatively, D is TRBD1 (6 bases). The germline CDR1 and CDR2 sequences are SEHNR and FQNEAQ (reference sequence). Trimming removed 3 bases from V and 7 bases from J, with 18 bases in between. CDR3 length: 15 amino acids. The chain's CDR3 is CASSFSLGTTNEAFF. The CDR3 DNA is TGTGCCAGCAGCTTTAGCTTGGGGACAACGAATGAAGCTTTCTTT.

The rearrangement joins TRBV4-1 to TRBJ2-7; possible D gene TRBD2, 6 bases. The CDR3 runs to 15 residues. Between the trimmed V and J ends, which lost 3 bases and 3 bases, there was a span of 15 bases. Germline V gives CDR1 MGHRA, CDR2 YSYEKL. The DNA for the CDR3 is TGCGCCAGCAGCCACCTGGGGGGTCAGTACTACGAGCAGTACTTC. This translates into CASSHLGGQYYEQYF.

The V and J genes are TRBV19 and TRBJ1-1, with TRBD1 matching over 8 bases. This CDR3 comprises 15 residues. V was clipped by 3 bases and J by 10 bases; unmatched bases: 13. CDR1 and CDR2 (germline): LNHDA, SQIVND (reference sequence). CDR3 in amino acids: CASSITGGWRLGAFF. In nucleotides, the CDR3 is TGTGCCAGTAGTATTACAGGGGGTTGGAGGCTTGGAGCTTTCTTT.

The rearrangement uses TRBV7-2 and TRBJ2-1; 9 bases line up with TRBD1. V was pared by 5 bases and J by 0 bases, with 2 bases of the junction left unmatched. The CDR3 spans 15 residues. CDR1 is SGHTA, CDR2 FQGNSA, per germline. The CDR3 loop is CASSPDRGSYNEQFF. The CDR3 nucleotides are TGTGCCAGCAGCCCGGACAGGGGCTCCTACAATGAGCAGTTCTTC.

The gene calls are TRBV7-9 and TRBJ1-1; a possible D gene is TRBD1 (5 bases). CDR3 length: 14 amino acids. CDR1 and CDR2 (germline): SEHNR, FQNEAQ (reference sequence). Trimming removed 2 bases at V and 4 bases at J, with 11 bases between. As DNA, the CDR3 is TGTGCCAGCAGCTTACAGGGTGAAGGCACTGAAGCTTTCTTT. Its translation: CASSLQGEGTEAFF.

The table lists this clone with a count of one. V usage is TRBV5-1 and J usage is TRBJ1-1; D gene unclear. Deletions cut 4 bases from V and 1 base from J, with 8 bases between. The CDR3 is 13 residues long. Per the germline V gene, CDR1 is SGHRS and CDR2 is YFSETQ. The CDR3 DNA reads TGCGCCAGCAGCCGTGACAAGAACACTGAAGCTTTCTTT. Translation: CASSRDKNTEAFF.

The J gene is TRBJ1-1, the V gene TRBV9; no firm D call. The CDR3 totals 13 residues. Trimming pared 4 bases from V and 8 bases from J, leaving 15 bases between. Per germline, CDR1 SGDLS and CDR2 YYNGEE. The CDR3 nucleotides are TGTGCCAGCAGCCCTTGGAGGAACGGGGAAGCTTTCTTT. Protein product: CASSPWRNGEAFF.

V gene TRBV7-6 combines with J gene TRBJ1-4; maybe TRBD1 (5 bases). CDR1 is SGHVS and CDR2 is FNYEAQ in the germline V gene. The ends were cut back, 4 bases at V and 7 bases at J, with 19 bases in the middle. CDR3 size: 16 residues. CDR3 nucleotide sequence: TGTGCCAGCAGCTCCGAGTTGCAGGGTCAGGGTGAAAAACTGTTTTTT. Translating gives CASSSELQGQGEKLFF. Variable domain in full (rest from reference TRBV7-6 and TRBJ1-4): GAGVSQSPRYKVTKRGQDVALRCDPISGHVSLYWYRQALGQGPEFLTYFNYEAQQDKSGLPNDRFSAERPEGSISTLTIQRTEQRDSAMYRCASSSELQGQGEKLFFGSGTQLSVL.

The V and J genes are TRBV7-9 and TRBJ1-1; maybe TRBD1 (5 bases). Germline-derived CDR1 and CDR2 are SEHNR and FQNEAQ (reference sequence). There are 13 residues in the CDR3. Between the trimmed V and J ends, which lost 3 bases and 8 bases, there was a span of 13 bases. The CDR3 DNA is TGTGCCAGCAGCTTCGAGGTGACAGCCGAAGCTTTCTTT. Translation gives CASSFEVTAEAFF.

This chain uses TRBV29-1 with TRBJ2-7; TRBD1 might be the D (7 bases). The CDR3 extends over 14 amino acids. V lost 4 bases and J lost 3, with 16 bases in between. In germline, CDR1 is SQVTM, CDR2 ANQGSEA. CDR3 region: CSVGIRQGLYEQYF. The CDR3 DNA is TGCAGCGTTGGGATCCGACAGGGACTCTACGAGCAGTACTTC.

This chain joins TRBV5-1 and TRBJ2-2; D not certain. V lost 0 bases and J lost 5, with 5 bases in between. The CDR3 has 13 residues. The germline V gene has CDR1 SGHRS and CDR2 YFSETQ. DNA of the CDR3: TGCGCCAGCAGCTTGGACTTTACCGGGGAGCTGTTTTTT. It yields the protein CASSLDFTGELFF.

This rearrangement joins TRBV3-1 (or the pseudogene TRBV3-2) to TRBJ2-2; 9 bases are a match to TRBD1. Trimming took 5 bases from V and 3 from J; bases not matched to a gene: 4. CDR3 length: 15 amino acids. The germline CDR1 and CDR2 sequences are LGHDT and YNNKEL (reference sequence). The chain's CDR3 is CASSLRTGDTGELFF. Here the CDR3 DNA reads TGTGCCAGCAGCTTACGGACAGGGGACACCGGGGAGCTGTTTTTT.

The chain is built from TRBV9 and TRBJ1-6, with TRBD1 matching over 10 bases. V dropped 0 bases and J dropped 9; count of bases not matched to a gene: 6. CDR1 is SGDLS, CDR2 YYNGEE, per germline. There are 16 residues in the CDR3. CDR3 protein: CASSVAGTGESSPLHF. The CDR3, as DNA: TGTGCCAGCAGCGTAGCAGGGACAGGGGAATCTTCACCCCTCCACTTT.

This clone has just one count. The rearrangement joins TRBV7-3 to TRBJ2-2, with 10 bases matching TRBD2. V was pared by 5 bases and J by 1 base, with 4 bases of the junction left unmatched. Germline CDR1 is SGHTA and CDR2 is FQGTGA. The CDR3 sequence is 16 residues long. In DNA form, the CDR3 reads TGTGCCAGCAGCCCCGTAGCGGGGGGGAACACCGGGGAGCTGTTTTTT. Protein: CASSPVAGGNTGELFF.

This chain links TRBV9 with TRBJ2-3; no clear D gene. This CDR3 is 13 amino acids long. V lost 0 bases and J 6 bases, leaving 8 bases between the germline ends. Germline CDR1 is SGDLS and CDR2 is YYNGEE. The CDR3 sequence: CASSVGVADTQYF. The DNA of the CDR3 is TGTGCCAGCAGCGTAGGAGTAGCCGATACGCAGTATTTT.